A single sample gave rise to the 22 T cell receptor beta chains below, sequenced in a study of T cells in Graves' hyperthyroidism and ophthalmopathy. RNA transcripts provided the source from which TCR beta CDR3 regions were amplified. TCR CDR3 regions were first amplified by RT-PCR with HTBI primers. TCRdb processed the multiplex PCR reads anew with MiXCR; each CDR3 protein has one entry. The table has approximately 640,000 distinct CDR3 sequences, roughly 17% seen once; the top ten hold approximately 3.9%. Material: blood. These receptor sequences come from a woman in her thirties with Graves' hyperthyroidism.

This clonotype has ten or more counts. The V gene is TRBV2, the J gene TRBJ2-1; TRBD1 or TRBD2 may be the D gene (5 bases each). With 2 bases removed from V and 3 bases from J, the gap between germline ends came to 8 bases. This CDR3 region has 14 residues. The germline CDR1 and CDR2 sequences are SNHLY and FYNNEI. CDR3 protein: CASSEMGDYNEQFF. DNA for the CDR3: TGTGCCAGCAGTGAAATGGGGGACTACAATGAGCAGTTCTTC.

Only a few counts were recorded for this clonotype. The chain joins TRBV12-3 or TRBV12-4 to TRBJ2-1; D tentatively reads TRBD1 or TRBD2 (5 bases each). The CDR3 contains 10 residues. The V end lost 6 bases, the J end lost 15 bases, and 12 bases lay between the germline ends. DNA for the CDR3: TGTGCCAGCAGGGGACCTTTTCTGTTCTTC. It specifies CASRGPFLFF.

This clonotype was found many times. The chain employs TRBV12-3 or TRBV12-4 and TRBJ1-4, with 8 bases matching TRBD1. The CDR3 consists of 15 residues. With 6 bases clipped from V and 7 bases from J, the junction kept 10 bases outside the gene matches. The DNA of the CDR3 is TGTGCCAGCAGACAAACAGGGGGAGGAAGTGAAAAACTGTTTTTT. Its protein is CASRQTGGGSEKLFF.

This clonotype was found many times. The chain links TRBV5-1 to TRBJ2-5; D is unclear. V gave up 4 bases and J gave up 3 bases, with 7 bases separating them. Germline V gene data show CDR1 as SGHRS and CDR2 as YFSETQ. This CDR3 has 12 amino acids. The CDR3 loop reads CASSTDKETQYF. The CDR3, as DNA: TGCGCCAGCAGCACCGACAAAGAGACCCAGTACTTC.

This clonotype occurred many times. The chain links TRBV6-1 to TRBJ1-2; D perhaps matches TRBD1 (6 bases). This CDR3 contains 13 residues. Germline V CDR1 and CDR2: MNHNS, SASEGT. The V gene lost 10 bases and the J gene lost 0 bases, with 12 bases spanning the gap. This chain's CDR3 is CAIRQDSNYGYTF. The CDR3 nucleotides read TGTGCCATACGACAGGACTCTAACTATGGCTACACCTTC.

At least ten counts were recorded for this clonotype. The CDR3 DNA sequence: TGTGCCAGCAGCTCCGGGACACCTAACTATGGCTACACCTTC. This sequence encodes CASSSGTPNYGYTF. The chain uses TRBV12-3 or TRBV12-4 and TRBJ1-2; possible D gene TRBD1, 6 bases. Trimming left V 6 bases short and J 0 bases short, with 11 bases between. CDR3 length: 14 residues.

The CDR3 DNA sequence: TGTGCCAGCAGCCAAGGGACTAACTCCTACAATGAGCAGTTCTTC. It yields the protein CASSQGTNSYNEQFF. The V call is TRBV4-2, the J call TRBJ2-1, with D maybe TRBD2 (6 bases). This CDR3 region has 15 residues. Trimming took off 1 base at V and 0 bases at J, with 7 bases between the two ends. Germline values: CDR1 LGHNA, CDR2 YNFKEQ.

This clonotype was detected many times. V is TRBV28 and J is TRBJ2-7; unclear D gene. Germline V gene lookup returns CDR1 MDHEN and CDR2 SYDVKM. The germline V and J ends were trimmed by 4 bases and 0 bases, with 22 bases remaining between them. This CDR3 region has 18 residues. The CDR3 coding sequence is TGTGCCAGCAGTTCCCCTCCGGGTGGCCCAAAAAACTCCTACGAGCAGTACTTC. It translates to CASSSPPGGPKNSYEQYF.

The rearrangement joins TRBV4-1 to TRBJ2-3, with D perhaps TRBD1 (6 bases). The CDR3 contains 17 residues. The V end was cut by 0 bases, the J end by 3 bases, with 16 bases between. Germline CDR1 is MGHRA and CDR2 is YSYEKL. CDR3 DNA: TGCGCCAGCAGCCAAGATGAAGGGCAGGGGTTAACAGATACGCAGTATTTT. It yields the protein CASSQDEGQGLTDTQYF.

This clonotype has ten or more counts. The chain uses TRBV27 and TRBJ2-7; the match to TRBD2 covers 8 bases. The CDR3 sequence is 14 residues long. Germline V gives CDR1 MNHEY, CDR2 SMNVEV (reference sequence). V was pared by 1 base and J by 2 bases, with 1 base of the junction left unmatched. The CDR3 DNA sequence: TGTGCCAGCAGTTTATACGGGAGGGCCTACGAGCAGTACTTC. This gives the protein CASSLYGRAYEQYF.

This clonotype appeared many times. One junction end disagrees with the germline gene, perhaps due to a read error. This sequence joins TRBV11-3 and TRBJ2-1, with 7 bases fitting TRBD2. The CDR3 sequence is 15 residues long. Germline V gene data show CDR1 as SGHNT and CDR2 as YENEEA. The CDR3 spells CASSAGTTLYNKQFF. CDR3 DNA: TGTGCCAGCAGCGCAGGGACTACCTTATACAATAAGCAGTTCTTC.

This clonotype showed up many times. The CDR3 is CASSRNQGGEQFF. The CDR3 nucleotides are TGTGCCAGCAGCCGAAACCAGGGGGGTGAGCAGTTCTTC. V gene TRBV7-2 combines with J gene TRBJ2-1; TRBD1 might be the D (7 bases). CDR3 length equals 13 residues. The germline gives CDR1 SGHTA, CDR2 FQGNSA. The V end was cut by 5 bases, the J end by 9 bases, with 14 bases between.

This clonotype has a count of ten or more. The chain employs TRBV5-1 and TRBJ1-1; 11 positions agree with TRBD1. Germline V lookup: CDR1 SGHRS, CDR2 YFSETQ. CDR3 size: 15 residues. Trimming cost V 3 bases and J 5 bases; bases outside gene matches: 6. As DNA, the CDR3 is TGCGCCAGCAGCTCGGGACAGGGGGTACGGACTGAAGCTTTCTTT. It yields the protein CASSSGQGVRTEAFF.

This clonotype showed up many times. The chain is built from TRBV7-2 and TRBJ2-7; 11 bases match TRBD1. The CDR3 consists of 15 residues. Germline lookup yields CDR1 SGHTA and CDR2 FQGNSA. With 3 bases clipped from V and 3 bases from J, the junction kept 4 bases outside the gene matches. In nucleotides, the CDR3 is TGTGCCAGCAGCTTGGACAGGGGGCGAGGCTACGAGCAGTACTTC. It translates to CASSLDRGRGYEQYF.

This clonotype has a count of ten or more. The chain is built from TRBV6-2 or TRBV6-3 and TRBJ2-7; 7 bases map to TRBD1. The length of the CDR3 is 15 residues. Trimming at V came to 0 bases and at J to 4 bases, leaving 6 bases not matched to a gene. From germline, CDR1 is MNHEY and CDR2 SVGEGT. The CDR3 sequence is CASSYSARGSYEQYF. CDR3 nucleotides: TGTGCCAGCAGTTACTCGGCCAGGGGGTCGTACGAGCAGTACTTC.

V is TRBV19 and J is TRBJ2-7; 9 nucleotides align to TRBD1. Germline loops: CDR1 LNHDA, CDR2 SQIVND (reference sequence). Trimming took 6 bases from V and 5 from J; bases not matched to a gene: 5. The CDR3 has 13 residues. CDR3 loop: CASSVWTGDEQYF. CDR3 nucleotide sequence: TGTGCCAGTAGCGTTTGGACAGGGGACGAGCAGTACTTC.

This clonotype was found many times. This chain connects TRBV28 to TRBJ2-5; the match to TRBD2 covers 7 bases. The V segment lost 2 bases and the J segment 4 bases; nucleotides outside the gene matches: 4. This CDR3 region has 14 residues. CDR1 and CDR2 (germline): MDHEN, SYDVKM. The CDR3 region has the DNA TGTGCCAGCAGTTTAGCGGGAGTTGTAGAGACCCAGTACTTC. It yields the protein CASSLAGVVETQYF.

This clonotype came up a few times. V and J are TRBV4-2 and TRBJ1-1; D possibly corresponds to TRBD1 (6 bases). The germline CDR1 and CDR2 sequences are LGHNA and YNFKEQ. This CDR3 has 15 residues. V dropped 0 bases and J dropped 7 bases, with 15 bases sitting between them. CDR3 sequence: CASSQDPGAVVEAFF. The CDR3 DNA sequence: TGTGCCAGCAGCCAAGATCCGGGGGCTGTTGTTGAAGCTTTCTTT.

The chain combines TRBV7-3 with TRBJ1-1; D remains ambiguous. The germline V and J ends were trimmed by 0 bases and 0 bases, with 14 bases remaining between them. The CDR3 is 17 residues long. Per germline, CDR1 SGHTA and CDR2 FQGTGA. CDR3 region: CASSLTMTPLMNTEAFF. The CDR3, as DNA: TGTGCCAGCAGCTTAACGATGACTCCCCTAATGAACACTGAAGCTTTCTTT. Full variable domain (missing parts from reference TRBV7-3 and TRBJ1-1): GAGVSQTPSNKVTEKGKYVELRCDPISGHTALYWYRQSLGQGPEFLIYFQGTGAADDSGLPNDRFFAVRPEGSVSTLKIQRTERGDSAVYLCASSLTMTPLMNTEAFFGQGTRLTVV.

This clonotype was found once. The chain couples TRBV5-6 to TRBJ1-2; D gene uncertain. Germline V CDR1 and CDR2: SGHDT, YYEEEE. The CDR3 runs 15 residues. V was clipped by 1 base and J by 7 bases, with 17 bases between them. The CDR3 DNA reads TGTGCCAGCAGCTTGACGGGGAACTCGTTCGGTGGCTACACCTTC. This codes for CASSLTGNSFGGYTF. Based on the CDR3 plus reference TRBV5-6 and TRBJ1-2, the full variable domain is DAGVTQSPTHLIKTRGQQVTLRCSPKSGHDTVSWYQQALGQGPQFIFQYYEEEERQRGNFPDRFSGHQFPNYSSELNVNALLLGDSALYLCASSLTGNSFGGYTFGSGTRLTVV.

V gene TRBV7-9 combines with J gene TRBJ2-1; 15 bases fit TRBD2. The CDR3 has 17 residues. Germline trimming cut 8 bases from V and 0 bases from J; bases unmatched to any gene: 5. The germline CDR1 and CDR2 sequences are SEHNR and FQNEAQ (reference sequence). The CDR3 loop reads CASWTSGRGSSYNEQFF. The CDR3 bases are TGTGCCAGCTGGACTAGCGGGAGGGGAAGCTCCTACAATGAGCAGTTCTTC.

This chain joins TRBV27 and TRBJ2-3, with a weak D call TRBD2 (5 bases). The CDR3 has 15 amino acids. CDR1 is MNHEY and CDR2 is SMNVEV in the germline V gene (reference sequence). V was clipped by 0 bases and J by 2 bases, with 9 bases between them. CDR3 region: CASSLSRAHTDTQYF. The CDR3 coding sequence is TGTGCCAGCAGTTTATCGAGGGCCCACACAGATACGCAGTATTTT.